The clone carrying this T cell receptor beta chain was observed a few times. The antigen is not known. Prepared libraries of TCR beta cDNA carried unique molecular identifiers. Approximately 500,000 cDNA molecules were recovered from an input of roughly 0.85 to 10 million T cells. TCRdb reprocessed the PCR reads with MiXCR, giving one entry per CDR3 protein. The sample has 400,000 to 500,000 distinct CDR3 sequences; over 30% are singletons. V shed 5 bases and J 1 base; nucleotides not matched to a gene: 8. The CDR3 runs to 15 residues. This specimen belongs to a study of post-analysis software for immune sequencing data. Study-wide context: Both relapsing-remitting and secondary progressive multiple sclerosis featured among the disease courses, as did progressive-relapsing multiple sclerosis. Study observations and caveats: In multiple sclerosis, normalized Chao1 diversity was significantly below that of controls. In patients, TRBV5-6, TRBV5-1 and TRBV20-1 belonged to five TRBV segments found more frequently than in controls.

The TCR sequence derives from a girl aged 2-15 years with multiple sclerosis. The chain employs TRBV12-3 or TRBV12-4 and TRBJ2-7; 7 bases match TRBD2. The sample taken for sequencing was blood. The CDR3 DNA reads TGTGCCAGCAGTCGTCCGGGACTAAATTCCTACGAGCAGTACTTC. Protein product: CASSRPGLNSYEQYF.